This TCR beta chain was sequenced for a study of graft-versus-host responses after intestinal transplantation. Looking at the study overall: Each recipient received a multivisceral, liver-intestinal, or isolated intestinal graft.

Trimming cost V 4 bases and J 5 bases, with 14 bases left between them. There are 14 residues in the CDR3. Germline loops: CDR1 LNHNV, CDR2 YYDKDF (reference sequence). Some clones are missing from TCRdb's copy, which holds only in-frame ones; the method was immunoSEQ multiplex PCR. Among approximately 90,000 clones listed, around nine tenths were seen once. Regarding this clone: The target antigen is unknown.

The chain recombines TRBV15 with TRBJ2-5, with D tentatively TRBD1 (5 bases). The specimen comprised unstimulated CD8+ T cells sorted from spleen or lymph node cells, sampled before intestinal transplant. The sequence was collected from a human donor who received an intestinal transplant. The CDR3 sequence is CATSNRQLAETQYF. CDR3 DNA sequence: TGTGCCACCAGCAATAGACAGCTCGCCGAGACCCAGTACTTC.